A selection of T cell receptor beta chains follows, all from one sample in a study of glioma-infiltrating T cells after dendritic cell vaccination. Measured with immunoSEQ multiplex PCR; TCRdb has only the in-frame clones, and not every one. This table holds approximately 100,000 clones, 81% found once. Sequenced material: blood, taken before dendritic cell vaccination. These TCRs come from a human donor with glioblastoma. Both conserved end residues are part of each CDR3. D genes are given only for firm matches. Size is stated for part of the rows, as once, few or many counts, or as a class when the clone is expanded.

size: few; J: TRBJ2-5; length: 16; D: TRBD2; V: TRBV7-9; CDR3: CASSPLPGLVVLPQYF; DNA: TGTGCCAGCAGCCCGCTTCCGGGACTAGTAGTGTTGCCCCAGTACTTC
size: -; J: TRBJ1-1; length: 13; D: -; V: TRBV2; CDR3: CASSPPGGTEAFF; DNA: TGTGCCAGCAGCCCGCCCGGGGGCACTGAAGCTTTCTTT
size: -; J: TRBJ1-4; length: 17; D: TRBD1; V: TRBV27; CDR3: CASSLTTGTAHNEKLFF; DNA: TGTGCCAGCAGTTTGACGACCGGGACAGCCCATAATGAAAAACTGTTTTTT
size: -; J: TRBJ2-5; length: 16; D: -; V: TRBV4-3; CDR3: CASSQGPEPNQETQYF; DNA: TGCGCCAGCAGCCAAGGGCCTGAACCGAACCAAGAGACCCAGTACTTC
size: -; J: TRBJ2-1; length: 15; D: TRBD2; V: TRBV7-3; CDR3: CASSRIAGGMDEQFF; DNA: TGTGCCAGCAGCCGGATAGCGGGGGGTATGGATGAGCAGTTCTTC
size: -; J: TRBJ2-6; length: 17; D: -; V: TRBV27; CDR3: CASSPIRVSFGANVLTF; DNA: TGTGCCAGCAGCCCCATCAGGGTCTCGTTTGGGGCCAACGTCCTGACTTTC
size: -; J: TRBJ2-5; length: 15; D: -; V: TRBV5-4; CDR3: CASSLERTSEGTQYF; DNA: TGTGCCAGCAGCTTGGAAAGGACCTCCGAGGGGACCCAGTACTTC
size: -; J: TRBJ2-5; length: 14; D: TRBD1; V: TRBV27; CDR3: CASKVTGGWETQYF; DNA: TGTGCCAGCAAAGTAACAGGGGGCTGGGAGACCCAGTACTTC
size: -; J: TRBJ1-2; length: 14; D: -; V: TRBV15; CDR3: CATSRGGGDYGYTF; DNA: TGTGCCACCAGCAGAGGAGGGGGGGACTATGGCTACACCTTC
size: -; J: TRBJ2-7; length: 15; D: -; V: TRBV30; CDR3: CAGNTLWGDPYEQYF; DNA: TGTGCCGGGAACACCCTTTGGGGGGACCCGTACGAGCAGTACTTC
size: -; J: TRBJ2-1; length: 15; D: -; V: TRBV5-4; CDR3: CASNRGGGPYNEQFF; DNA: TGTGCCAGCAACAGAGGGGGGGGCCCCTACAATGAGCAGTTCTTC
size: -; J: TRBJ1-4; length: 14; D: -; V: TRBV30; CDR3: CASRWGGNFEKLFF; DNA: TGTGCCTCCCGCTGGGGGGGAAACTTTGAAAAACTGTTTTTT
size: -; J: TRBJ1-2; length: 13; D: TRBD1; V: TRBV23-1; CDR3: CASGQGISGGYTF; DNA: TGCGCCAGCGGACAGGGAATATCTGGTGGCTACACCTTC
size: -; J: TRBJ1-2; length: 14; D: -; V: TRBV7-9; CDR3: CASSSKLGNYGYTF; DNA: TGTGCCAGCAGCTCTAAATTGGGCAACTATGGCTACACCTTC
size: -; J: TRBJ2-3; length: 16; D: TRBD2; V: TRBV6-4; CDR3: CASHSTGLAGPDTQYF; DNA: TGTGCCAGCCATTCCACAGGACTAGCGGGGCCAGATACGCAGTATTTT
size: -; J: TRBJ2-7; length: 12; D: -; V: TRBV5-1; CDR3: CASSLTGSEQYF; DNA: TGCGCCAGCAGCCTCACAGGGAGCGAGCAGTACTTC
size: -; J: TRBJ2-7; length: 14; D: TRBD2; V: TRBV18; CDR3: CASSAGTIWYEQYF; DNA: TGTGCCAGCTCAGCAGGGACTATTTGGTACGAGCAGTACTTC
size: -; J: TRBJ1-1; length: 12; D: -; V: TRBV11-3; CDR3: CASSYTPTEAFF; DNA: TGTGCCAGCAGCTATACACCCACTGAAGCTTTCTTT
size: -; J: TRBJ1-5; length: 15; D: -; V: TRBV2; CDR3: CASSVEVDSNQPQHF; DNA: TGTGCCAGCAGTGTTGAGGTCGATAGCAATCAGCCCCAGCATTTT
size: -; J: TRBJ2-3; length: 18; D: TRBD2; V: TRBV19; CDR3: CASSMPSGVVRGTDTQYF; DNA: TGTGCCAGTAGTATGCCTAGCGGGGTAGTCAGGGGCACAGATACGCAGTATTTT
size: -; J: TRBJ2-7; length: 10; D: -; V: TRBV29-1; CDR3: CSVGVTEQYF; DNA: TGCAGCGTTGGAGTTACCGAGCAGTACTTC
size: -; J: TRBJ1-5; length: 15; D: TRBD1; V: TRBV6-5; CDR3: CASRKKGAQGQPQHF; DNA: TGTGCCAGCAGGAAAAAGGGGGCGCAAGGTCAGCCCCAGCATTTT
size: -; J: TRBJ2-5; length: 16; D: TRBD1; V: TRBV30; CDR3: CACTELGTGGLETQYF; DNA: TGTGCCTGTACTGAGTTGGGGACAGGGGGCTTGGAGACCCAGTACTTC
size: -; J: TRBJ2-4; length: 18; D: TRBD2; V: TRBV10-3; CDR3: CAISESGTSGGAKNIQYF; DNA: TGTGCCATCAGTGAGTCCGGGACTAGCGGGGGGGCCAAAAACATTCAGTACTTC
size: few; J: TRBJ1-3; length: 14; D: TRBD1; V: TRBV9; CDR3: CASSLGQVGNTIYF; DNA: TGTGCCAGCAGCTTGGGACAGGTTGGAAACACCATATATTTT
size: -; J: TRBJ1-1; length: 15; D: -; V: TRBV27; CDR3: CASSPMRGGRTEAFF; DNA: TGTGCCAGCAGCCCCATGAGGGGGGGCCGAACTGAAGCTTTCTTT
size: few; J: TRBJ1-4; length: 15; D: TRBD1; V: TRBV6-1; CDR3: CASSGLGAGGRKLFF; DNA: TGTGCCAGCAGTGGCCTTGGGGCAGGGGGTCGGAAACTGTTTTTT
size: -; J: TRBJ1-2; length: 14; D: -; V: TRBV30; CDR3: CAWTPGGKTYGYTF; DNA: TGTGCCTGGACCCCTGGGGGCAAAACCTATGGCTACACCTTC
size: once; J: TRBJ1-1; length: 12; D: TRBD1; V: TRBV18; CDR3: CASSTSGGEAFF; DNA: TGTGCCAGCTCAACCTCAGGGGGTGAGGCTTTCTTT
size: -; J: TRBJ2-1; length: 16; D: TRBD2; V: TRBV19; CDR3: CASSTDLAGTYNEQFF; DNA: TGTGCCAGTAGTACGGACCTAGCGGGAACCTACAATGAGCAGTTCTTC
size: -; J: TRBJ1-1; length: 12; D: -; V: TRBV25-1; CDR3: CASSAQLSEAFF; DNA: TGTGCCAGCAGTGCACAGTTGTCTGAAGCTTTCTTT
size: -; J: TRBJ1-5; length: 15; D: -; V: TRBV18; CDR3: CASSGGGGGNQPQHF; DNA: TGTGCCAGCTCAGGCGGGGGGGGCGGCAATCAGCCCCAGCATTTT
size: -; J: TRBJ1-3; length: 15; D: -; V: TRBV6-5; CDR3: CASSYSQGSGNTIYF; DNA: TGTGCCAGCAGTTACTCCCAGGGCTCTGGAAACACCATATATTTT
size: -; J: TRBJ1-5; length: 12; D: -; V: TRBV5-1; CDR3: CASSLVGGPQHF; DNA: TGCGCCAGCAGCTTGGTCGGGGGGCCCCAGCATTTT
size: few; J: TRBJ2-7; length: 15; D: TRBD2; V: TRBV5-1; CDR3: CASSLEGTRVYEQYF; DNA: TGCGCCAGCAGCTTGGAAGGGACTAGGGTCTACGAGCAGTACTTC
size: -; J: TRBJ2-3; length: 15; D: TRBD2; V: TRBV5-4; CDR3: CASSSGLAGGGTQYF; DNA: TGTGCCAGCAGCTCGGGACTAGCGGGGGGCGGTACGCAGTATTTT
size: -; J: TRBJ2-3; length: 17; D: -; V: TRBV7-8; CDR3: CASSPGRTGQRGDTQYF; DNA: TGTGCCAGCAGCCCCGGTCGGACAGGACAGCGGGGGGATACGCAGTATTTT
size: few; J: TRBJ1-1; length: 11; D: -; V: TRBV30; CDR3: CAWSARTEAFF; DNA: TGTGCCTGGAGTGCAAGGACAGAAGCTTTCTTT
size: -; J: TRBJ1-4; length: 16; D: TRBD1; V: TRBV30; CDR3: CAWRPMDRGANEKLFF; DNA: TGTGCCTGGAGACCCATGGACAGGGGGGCTAATGAAAAACTGTTTTTT
size: -; J: TRBJ1-2; length: 13; D: -; V: TRBV7-2; CDR3: CASSQTRVQGYTF; DNA: TGTGCCAGCAGCCAGACCCGGGTGCAAGGCTACACCTTC
size: -; J: TRBJ1-4; length: 14; D: TRBD1; V: TRBV2; CDR3: CASSDRGVGEKLFF; DNA: TGTGCCAGCAGTGACAGGGGGGTTGGGGAAAAACTGTTTTTT
size: once; J: TRBJ2-7; length: 15; D: -; V: TRBV19; CDR3: CASSIDGTDDYEQYF; DNA: TGTGCCAGTAGTATTGACGGGACTGATGACTACGAGCAGTACTTC